This T cell receptor beta chain was identified in a study of CD8 T cells in ankylosing spondylitis. Regarding the study as a whole: Characteristic, it appeared, of ankylosing spondylitis blood was a TCR beta motif of several highly homologous variants. There was reportedly significant enrichment of clones that were disease-linked in matched ankylosing spondylitis synovial fluid. Disease-associated clonotypes exhibited CD8+ identity and were relatively infrequent in peripheral blood.

Construction of TCR beta libraries was performed using quantitative 5'-RACE with molecular barcodes. A single record per CDR3 protein comes from TCRdb applying MiXCR to the 5' RACE reads. The sample lists around 250,000 distinct CDR3 sequences; more than 15% were seen once. Per the germline V gene, CDR1 is SEHNR and CDR2 is FQNEAQ (reference sequence). J gave up 9 bases and V 1 base, and 5 bases lay outside the gene matches. CDR3 length equals 15 residues. This clonotype appeared a single time. Its antigen is not identified. Specimen: blood, either unsorted or a sorted T cell fraction (not recorded which). This chain links TRBV7-9 with TRBJ2-1, with 11 bases aligning to TRBD2. This TCR was sampled from a male donor with ankylosing spondylitis or in good health (not recorded which). CDR3: CASSLVVAGGFEQFF. CDR3 in DNA: TGTGCCAGCAGCTTAGTGGTAGCGGGAGGGTTTGAGCAGTTCTTC.